The 19 T cell receptor beta chains reported below all come from one sample, sequenced in a study of OX40 agonist ivuxolimab in advanced cancers. The protocol was immunoSEQ multiplex PCR, while the TCRdb copy is restricted to in-frame clones and leaves out a portion. The sample records fewer than 90,000 clones, approximately 91% being singletons. Sequencing used CD4+ or CD8+ T cells sorted from blood, obtained in a trial of the OX40 agonist ivuxolimab. All receptors derive from an adult with an advanced solid tumor such as melanoma, head and neck, liver or kidney cancer.

The chain is built from TRBV6-5 and TRBJ2-5; D perhaps matches TRBD2 (7 bases). Germline CDR1 MNHEY, CDR2 SVGAGI. V lost 0 bases and J lost 10, with 12 bases in between. The CDR3 runs 13 residues. CDR3 coding DNA: TGTGCCAGCAGTTACTCCGGGGGGCAGGTCCAGTACTTC. Translation: CASSYSGGQVQYF.

V gene TRBV27 combines with J gene TRBJ1-5, with unresolved D. CDR3 length: 15 residues. Germline CDR1 MNHEY, CDR2 SMNVEV (reference sequence). V gave up 2 bases and J gave up 0 bases, with 8 bases separating them. CDR3 amino acids: CASSLMGASNQPQHF. CDR3 nucleotide sequence: TGTGCCAGCAGTTTAATGGGCGCTAGCAATCAGCCCCAGCATTTT.

The chain carries TRBV5-1 and TRBJ2-1, with D possibly matching TRBD2 (5 bases). V gave up 0 bases and J gave up 10 bases, with 8 bases separating them. Per the germline V gene, CDR1 is SGHRS and CDR2 is YFSETQ. This CDR3 spans 12 amino acids. The CDR3 region is CASSLGRGEQFF. CDR3 sequence (DNA): TGCGCCAGCAGCTTGGGAAGAGGGGAGCAGTTCTTC.

The chain combines TRBV5-1 with TRBJ2-1, with 7 bases that match TRBD2. CDR3 size: 17 residues. V lost 3 bases and J lost 3; bases outside the gene matches: 12. Germline V gene sequence: CDR1 SGHRS, CDR2 YFSETQ. This CDR3 is CASSSTPIRDYYNEQFF. CDR3 nucleotide sequence: TGCGCCAGCAGCTCGACTCCTATCCGGGACTACTACAATGAGCAGTTCTTC.

V and J are TRBV4-1 and TRBJ2-1; 8 bases agree with TRBD1. The ends lost 0 bases at V and 9 bases at J; junction bases unmatched: 19. CDR1 and CDR2 from the germline V gene are MGHRA and YSYEKL. This CDR3 is built from 19 residues. This chain's CDR3 is CASSQEGGNVARGPVEQFF. The CDR3, as DNA: TGCGCCAGCAGCCAAGAAGGGGGTAACGTGGCCAGGGGGCCGGTTGAGCAGTTCTTC.

The V call is TRBV2, the J call TRBJ2-3; D may be TRBD2 (7 bases). V gave up 6 bases and J gave up 2 bases, with 15 bases separating them. This CDR3 spans 15 amino acids. Germline CDR1 and CDR2: SNHLY and FYNNEI. The DNA for the CDR3 is TGTGCCAGCAGGGCCAAGGGGGGGTTCACAGATACGCAGTATTTT. It specifies CASRAKGGFTDTQYF.

The V and J genes are TRBV27 and TRBJ1-2, with 11 nucleotides matching TRBD1. Per the germline V gene, CDR1 is MNHEY and CDR2 is SMNVEV (reference sequence). The CDR3 loop spans 12 amino acids. V lost 9 bases to trimming and J lost 8 bases; unmatched junction nucleotides: 5. The CDR3: CASSDRGLGYTF. The DNA of the CDR3 is TGTGCCAGTTCGGACAGGGGGCTCGGCTACACCTTC.

The chain has TRBV7-9 and TRBJ2-2, with D hard to call. Per the germline V gene, CDR1 is SEHNR and CDR2 is FQNEAQ (reference sequence). V was clipped by 1 base and J by 0 bases, with 6 bases between them. The CDR3 sequence is 15 residues long. CDR3 sequence (DNA): TGTGCCAGCAGCTTAGGCCAGGCGAACACCGGGGAGCTGTTTTTT. It encodes CASSLGQANTGELFF.

This clone appeared a single time. The V and J genes are TRBV12-5 and TRBJ2-5, with no clear D. This CDR3 spans 10 amino acids. Deletions cut 7 bases from V and 5 bases from J, with 5 bases between. CDR1 is LGHNT and CDR2 is FRNRAP in the germline V gene. For the CDR3, the DNA is TGTGCTAGTGCTCAGGAGACCCAGTACTTC. Translation gives CASAQETQYF.

The chain employs TRBV5-4 and TRBJ1-2; D possibly corresponds to TRBD1 (6 bases). The CDR3 length is 15 residues. CDR1 and CDR2 from the germline V gene are SGHNT and YYREEE (reference sequence). The ends were cut back, 4 bases at V and 6 bases at J, with 19 bases in the middle. The CDR3 sequence is CASSTLSGGKNGYTF. The CDR3, as DNA: TGTGCCAGCAGCACCCTTTCCGGGGGCAAAAATGGCTACACCTTC.

The rearrangement joins TRBV5-4 to TRBJ1-1; D gene unclear. Trimming cost V 5 bases and J 4 bases, with 18 bases left between them. Per the germline V gene, CDR1 is SGHNT and CDR2 is YYREEE (reference sequence). This CDR3 comprises 15 residues. CDR3 amino acids: CASSPTPYGSTEAFF. The CDR3 DNA reads as TGTGCCAGCAGTCCCACCCCCTATGGGAGCACTGAAGCTTTCTTT.

In its sample, this clone was seen once. The chain combines TRBV7-8 with TRBJ2-1, with unresolved D. V lost 1 base, J lost 5 bases, and 6 bases lay in between. CDR3 length: 13 residues. Germline assignment: CDR1 SGHVS and CDR2 FQNEAQ. CDR3 nucleotide sequence: TGTGCCAGCAGCTTAGGGAGAAACAATGAGCAGTTCTTC. Translation gives CASSLGRNNEQFF.

V gene TRBV4-2 combines with J gene TRBJ1-2; D gene uncertain. Germline values: CDR1 LGHNA, CDR2 YNFKEQ. The V end was cut by 1 base, the J end by 8 bases, with 20 bases between. CDR3 length: 16 amino acids. CDR3 bases: TGTGCCAGCAGCCAAGCTGGTCAGGCGGGCTCTGACGGCTACACCTTC. It yields the protein CASSQAGQAGSDGYTF.

The J gene is TRBJ2-7, the V gene TRBV9; D may be TRBD1 (5 bases). The germline CDR1 and CDR2 sequences are SGDLS and YYNGEE. This CDR3 region has 15 residues. Trimming shortened V by 4 bases and J by 2 bases, and 16 bases separated the two germline ends. The DNA of the CDR3 is TGTGCCAGCAGCCCCCGTGGGCAGGGCGCCTACGAGCAGTACTTC. Amino acids: CASSPRGQGAYEQYF.

The chain links TRBV15 to TRBJ2-1, with a tentative D call TRBD1 (6 bases). This CDR3 spans 13 amino acids. The V gene lost 1 base and the J gene lost 13 bases, with 14 bases spanning the gap. Germline-derived CDR1 and CDR2 are LNHNV and YYDKDF (reference sequence). As DNA, the CDR3 is TGTGCCACCAGCAGAGCCCCGGAGGACAGTCAGTTCTTC. Its protein product is CATSRAPEDSQFF. The full variable domain, rest sourced from reference TRBV15 and TRBJ2-1, is DAMVIQNPRYQVTQFGKPVTLSCSQTLNHNVMYWYQQKSSQAPKLLFHYYDKDFNNEADTPDNFQSRRPNTSFCFLDIRSPGLGDTAMYLCATSRAPEDSQFFGPGTRLTVL.

This chain uses TRBV27 with TRBJ1-2; possibly TRBD1 for D (5 bases). The CDR3 covers 15 residues. Between the trimmed V and J ends, which lost 3 bases and 3 bases, there was a span of 14 bases. The germline CDR1 and CDR2 sequences are MNHEY and SMNVEV (reference sequence). The CDR3 spells CASSFAGGYDYGYTF. For the CDR3, the DNA is TGTGCCAGCAGTTTCGCGGGGGGTTACGACTATGGCTACACCTTC.

The chain carries TRBV6-5 and TRBJ1-1; D gene uncertain. Deletions cut 6 bases from V and 1 base from J, with 12 bases between. The CDR3 totals 14 residues. The germline gives CDR1 MNHEY, CDR2 SVGAGI. Written as DNA, the CDR3 is TGTGCCAGCAGGCCACGCGGGCGGAACACTGAAGCTTTCTTT. Its translation: CASRPRGRNTEAFF.

The J gene is TRBJ1-2, the V gene TRBV5-1; 9 bases agree with TRBD1. Germline lookup yields CDR1 SGHRS and CDR2 YFSETQ. The CDR3 extends over 13 amino acids. With V trimmed by 9 bases and J by 4 bases, 7 bases remained unmatched. The CDR3 DNA reads TGCGCCACCACCGGGACAGGGCTCTATGGCTACACCTTC. It translates to CATTGTGLYGYTF.

The V and J genes are TRBV11-2 and TRBJ2-5; D perhaps matches TRBD1 (6 bases). V was cut by 1 base and J by 2 bases, with 8 bases left in between. This CDR3 has 14 residues. Germline CDR1 is SGHAT and CDR2 is FQNNGV. Here the CDR3 DNA reads TGTGCCAGCAGCTTAGGACAGGTACAAGAGACCCAGTACTTC. As protein: CASSLGQVQETQYF.